The TCR beta chain under discussion was sequenced for a study of control samples from healthy donors and cancer patients. The length of the CDR3 is 13 residues. Germline V gives CDR1 MDHEN, CDR2 SYDVKM. Trimming removed 4 bases from V and 5 bases from J, with 9 bases in between. Profiling relied on immunoSEQ multiplex PCR, and the TCRdb table lists in-frame clones only, not all of them. The sample lists roughly 100,000 clones; around 88% were seen once. The receptor was isolated from a man aged 25 to 40 in good health. The chain carries TRBV28 and TRBJ1-5; possibly TRBD1 for D (6 bases). The sequenced sample was blood. CDR3 in amino acids: CASSSTGYQPQHF. DNA for the CDR3: TGTGCCAGCAGTTCCACAGGGTATCAGCCCCAGCATTTT. The full variable domain, its missing parts supplied by reference TRBV28 and TRBJ1-5, is DVKVTQSSRYLVKRTGEKVFLECVQDMDHENMFWYRQDPGLGLRLIYFSYDVKMKEKGDIPEGYSVSREKKERFSLILESASTNQTSMYLCASSSTGYQPQHFGDGTRLSIL.